A selection of T cell receptor beta chains follows, all from one sample in a study of T cells in localized non-small cell lung cancer. The data were produced by immunoSEQ multiplex PCR, yet TCRdb's version contains in-frame clones alone and is incomplete. The profile shows 30,000 to 45,000 clones, over 70% of them singletons. Sequenced here: peripheral blood, sampled before any cancer treatment. Receptors were obtained from a woman aged 40-69 years with stage I lung adenocarcinoma. Both conserved end residues are part of each CDR3. D genes are given only for firm matches. Clone size, where shown, is once, few, many, or a class for clones that have expanded.

d_call: NA
j_call: TRBJ1-6
clone_size: NA
v_call: TRBV2
cdr3_aa: CASNRGSSYNSPLHF
cdr3_nt: TGTGCCAGCAACCGAGGGAGCTCCTATAATTCACCCCTCCACTTT

d_call: TRBD2
j_call: TRBJ2-1
clone_size: NA
v_call: TRBV27
cdr3_aa: CASSLGGGGAPNEQFF
cdr3_nt: TGTGCCAGCAGTTTAGGGGGCGGGGGGGCCCCCAATGAGCAGTTCTTC

d_call: NA
j_call: TRBJ1-3
clone_size: NA
v_call: TRBV2
cdr3_aa: CASKSSGNTIYF
cdr3_nt: TGTGCCAGCAAGAGTTCTGGAAACACCATATATTTT

d_call: NA
j_call: TRBJ2-5
clone_size: NA
v_call: TRBV7-9
cdr3_aa: CASSLKGLQETQYF
cdr3_nt: TGTGCCAGCAGCTTAAAGGGCCTCCAAGAGACCCAGTACTTC

d_call: NA
j_call: TRBJ2-7
clone_size: NA
v_call: TRBV19
cdr3_aa: CASSKSGPRGSEQYF
cdr3_nt: TGTGCCAGTAGTAAGTCCGGGCCCCGGGGCTCCGAGCAGTACTTC

d_call: TRBD1
j_call: TRBJ1-1
clone_size: once
v_call: TRBV18
cdr3_aa: CASSPTGENTEAFF
cdr3_nt: TGTGCCAGCTCGCCTACAGGGGAGAACACTGAAGCTTTCTTT

d_call: NA
j_call: TRBJ2-5
clone_size: NA
v_call: TRBV6-1
cdr3_aa: CASSFNRGGVETQYF
cdr3_nt: TGTGCCAGCAGTTTCAACAGGGGAGGGGTAGAGACCCAGTACTTC

d_call: NA
j_call: TRBJ2-1
clone_size: NA
v_call: TRBV28
cdr3_aa: CASSFQESYNEQFF
cdr3_nt: TGTGCCAGCAGTTTTCAGGAGTCCTACAATGAGCAGTTCTTC

d_call: TRBD1
j_call: TRBJ1-1
clone_size: NA
v_call: TRBV19
cdr3_aa: CATRTGLNTEAFF
cdr3_nt: TGTGCCACGCGGACAGGGTTGAACACTGAAGCTTTCTTT

d_call: NA
j_call: TRBJ1-1
clone_size: NA
v_call: TRBV28
cdr3_aa: CASSLNLGSEAFF
cdr3_nt: TGTGCCAGCAGTTTAAATTTGGGGTCTGAAGCTTTCTTT

d_call: NA
j_call: TRBJ1-2
clone_size: NA
v_call: TRBV30
cdr3_aa: CAWSVGGRNGYTF
cdr3_nt: TGTGCCTGGAGTGTAGGTGGCAGGAATGGCTACACCTTC

d_call: NA
j_call: TRBJ2-3
clone_size: NA
v_call: TRBV27
cdr3_aa: CASSLLAGTQYF
cdr3_nt: TGTGCCAGCAGTTTATTGGCGGGTACGCAGTATTTT

d_call: TRBD1
j_call: TRBJ2-5
clone_size: NA
v_call: TRBV5-6
cdr3_aa: CASSEPYRGGETQYF
cdr3_nt: TGTGCCAGCAGCGAACCTTACAGGGGCGGGGAGACCCAGTACTTC

d_call: NA
j_call: TRBJ1-1
clone_size: few
v_call: TRBV2
cdr3_aa: CASSVFENTEAFF
cdr3_nt: TGTGCCAGCAGTGTATTCGAGAACACTGAAGCTTTCTTT

d_call: TRBD2
j_call: TRBJ2-1
clone_size: NA
v_call: TRBV27
cdr3_aa: CASLQPGGRDDEQFF
cdr3_nt: TGTGCCAGCCTTCAACCGGGAGGGAGGGACGATGAGCAGTTCTTC

d_call: NA
j_call: TRBJ2-1
clone_size: NA
v_call: TRBV2
cdr3_aa: CASSEVRGSYNEQFF
cdr3_nt: TGTGCCAGCAGTGAAGTCCGGGGTTCCTACAATGAGCAGTTCTTC

d_call: TRBD1
j_call: TRBJ1-5
clone_size: NA
v_call: TRBV19
cdr3_aa: CASSEQTGNQPQHF
cdr3_nt: TGTGCCAGTAGTGAACAGACAGGGAATCAGCCCCAGCATTTT

d_call: TRBD1
j_call: TRBJ1-2
clone_size: NA
v_call: TRBV2
cdr3_aa: CASSDDRAHGYTF
cdr3_nt: TGTGCCAGCAGTGACGACAGGGCCCATGGCTACACCTTC

d_call: TRBD1
j_call: TRBJ1-5
clone_size: NA
v_call: TRBV19
cdr3_aa: CASSKTGPAQPQHF
cdr3_nt: TGTGCCAGTAGTAAGACAGGGCCGGCTCAGCCCCAGCATTTT

d_call: NA
j_call: TRBJ1-5
clone_size: once
v_call: TRBV2
cdr3_aa: CASSEDLVRGQPQHF
cdr3_nt: TGTGCCAGCAGTGAAGATCTCGTCAGGGGCCAGCCCCAGCATTTT

d_call: NA
j_call: TRBJ1-6
clone_size: NA
v_call: TRBV6-5
cdr3_aa: CASVGHLNSPLHF
cdr3_nt: TGTGCCAGCGTCGGACACCTTAATTCACCCCTCCACTTT

d_call: TRBD2
j_call: TRBJ2-1
clone_size: NA
v_call: TRBV28
cdr3_aa: CASNHLGGRGEQFF
cdr3_nt: TGTGCCAGCAACCACCTCGGCGGGAGAGGCGAGCAGTTCTTC

d_call: TRBD2
j_call: TRBJ2-1
clone_size: NA
v_call: TRBV10-3
cdr3_aa: CAISEGPLADVNEQFF
cdr3_nt: TGTGCCATCAGTGAGGGGCCACTAGCGGATGTAAATGAGCAGTTCTTC

d_call: NA
j_call: TRBJ2-7
clone_size: NA
v_call: TRBV5-1
cdr3_aa: CASSLGYEQYF
cdr3_nt: TGCGCCAGCAGCTTGGGGTACGAGCAGTACTTC

d_call: NA
j_call: TRBJ1-1
clone_size: NA
v_call: TRBV4-1
cdr3_aa: CASSQGRGRINTEAFF
cdr3_nt: TGCGCCAGCAGCCAAGGCAGAGGACGGATCAACACTGAAGCTTTCTTT

d_call: NA
j_call: TRBJ2-7
clone_size: NA
v_call: TRBV5-1
cdr3_aa: CASSSLSGVAYPSEQYF
cdr3_nt: TGCGCCAGCAGCTCCTTATCAGGGGTTGCTTACCCCTCCGAGCAGTACTTC

d_call: NA
j_call: TRBJ1-2
clone_size: NA
v_call: TRBV7-2
cdr3_aa: CASTPIWGGVSTF
cdr3_nt: TGTGCCAGCACCCCCATCTGGGGAGGGGTAAGCACCTTC

d_call: NA
j_call: TRBJ1-4
clone_size: NA
v_call: TRBV7-9
cdr3_aa: CASSFGEGGEKLFF
cdr3_nt: TGTGCCAGCAGCTTTGGAGAGGGGGGTGAAAAACTGTTTTTT

d_call: TRBD2
j_call: TRBJ2-7
clone_size: NA
v_call: TRBV20-1
cdr3_aa: CSASGGNPQYF
cdr3_nt: TGCAGTGCTAGCGGGGGGAACCCGCAGTACTTC

d_call: TRBD1
j_call: TRBJ1-2
clone_size: NA
v_call: TRBV9
cdr3_aa: CASGTGAYGYTF
cdr3_nt: TGTGCCAGCGGAACAGGGGCCTATGGCTACACCTTC

d_call: TRBD2
j_call: TRBJ2-3
clone_size: few
v_call: TRBV19
cdr3_aa: CASSIGGGRGRTDTQYF
cdr3_nt: TGTGCCAGTAGTATAGGAGGAGGGAGGGGACGCACAGATACGCAGTATTTT

d_call: NA
j_call: TRBJ2-6
clone_size: NA
v_call: TRBV27
cdr3_aa: CASSFRRGRIYGANVLTF
cdr3_nt: TGTGCCAGCAGTTTCCGGAGGGGGCGGATTTATGGGGCCAACGTCCTGACTTTC

d_call: NA
j_call: TRBJ2-5
clone_size: NA
v_call: TRBV27
cdr3_aa: CASSPEPDETQYF
cdr3_nt: TGTGCCAGCAGTCCCGAGCCCGACGAGACCCAGTACTTC

d_call: NA
j_call: TRBJ1-2
clone_size: NA
v_call: TRBV28
cdr3_aa: CASSPGHAGNYGYTF
cdr3_nt: TGTGCCAGCAGTCCCGGACATGCGGGTAACTATGGCTACACCTTC

d_call: TRBD2
j_call: TRBJ2-3
clone_size: NA
v_call: TRBV5-1
cdr3_aa: CASTSGRESDTQYF
cdr3_nt: TGCGCCAGTACTAGCGGGAGGGAGTCAGATACGCAGTATTTT

d_call: NA
j_call: TRBJ1-5
clone_size: NA
v_call: TRBV5-8
cdr3_aa: CASSLAFGKLSNQPQHF
cdr3_nt: TGTGCCAGCAGCTTGGCATTTGGAAAGCTTAGCAATCAGCCCCAGCATTTT

d_call: TRBD1
j_call: TRBJ2-7
clone_size: NA
v_call: TRBV5-1
cdr3_aa: CASSLRDRGQGEQYF
cdr3_nt: TGCGCCAGCAGCCTCCGGGACAGGGGGCAGGGCGAGCAGTACTTC

d_call: TRBD1
j_call: TRBJ1-5
clone_size: NA
v_call: TRBV29-1
cdr3_aa: CSVGQGKEPQHF
cdr3_nt: TGCAGCGTTGGACAGGGTAAGGAGCCCCAACATTTT

d_call: NA
j_call: TRBJ1-1
clone_size: NA
v_call: TRBV9
cdr3_aa: CASSVGGLTEAFF
cdr3_nt: TGTGCCAGCAGCGTAGGGGGGCTCACTGAAGCTTTCTTT

d_call: NA
j_call: TRBJ2-2
clone_size: NA
v_call: TRBV18
cdr3_aa: CASSPRGAEGAGELFF
cdr3_nt: TGTGCCAGCTCACCAAGAGGGGCCGAGGGGGCCGGGGAGCTGTTTTTT

d_call: NA
j_call: TRBJ2-4
clone_size: NA
v_call: TRBV28
cdr3_aa: CASSPPGTLKNIQYF
cdr3_nt: TGTGCCAGCAGTCCCCCCGGGACACTTAAAAACATTCAGTACTTC

d_call: TRBD1
j_call: TRBJ1-2
clone_size: once
v_call: TRBV7-9
cdr3_aa: CASSLDWDRGLGYTF
cdr3_nt: TGTGCCAGCAGCTTAGACTGGGACAGGGGGCTTGGCTACACCTTC

d_call: NA
j_call: TRBJ1-2
clone_size: NA
v_call: TRBV4-2
cdr3_aa: CASSQGSQGGYGYTF
cdr3_nt: TGTGCCAGCAGCCAAGGTTCCCAGGGAGGCTATGGCTACACCTTC

d_call: NA
j_call: TRBJ2-3
clone_size: NA
v_call: TRBV30
cdr3_aa: CAWATQGADTQYF
cdr3_nt: TGTGCCTGGGCTACCCAGGGCGCAGATACGCAGTATTTT

d_call: NA
j_call: TRBJ2-5
clone_size: NA
v_call: TRBV7-9
cdr3_aa: CASSPRFGQETQYF
cdr3_nt: TGTGCCAGCAGCCCGAGATTCGGCCAAGAGACCCAGTACTTC

d_call: NA
j_call: TRBJ2-3
clone_size: NA
v_call: TRBV28
cdr3_aa: CASRKTATDTQYF
cdr3_nt: TGTGCCAGCAGGAAGACAGCCACAGATACGCAGTATTTT

d_call: TRBD2
j_call: TRBJ2-2
clone_size: NA
v_call: TRBV11-2
cdr3_aa: CASSQLAGGIGELFF
cdr3_nt: TGTGCCAGCAGCCAACTAGCGGGAGGGATCGGGGAGCTGTTTTTT

d_call: NA
j_call: TRBJ1-6
clone_size: once
v_call: TRBV18
cdr3_aa: CASSPRGAPNNSPLHF
cdr3_nt: TGTGCCAGCTCACCACGAGGTGCTCCAAATAATTCACCCCTCCACTTT

d_call: NA
j_call: TRBJ1-2
clone_size: NA
v_call: TRBV28
cdr3_aa: CASSLSGGPGGYTF
cdr3_nt: TGTGCCAGCAGTTTGAGTGGAGGGCCTGGTGGCTACACCTTC

d_call: NA
j_call: TRBJ2-2
clone_size: NA
v_call: TRBV28
cdr3_aa: CASTSPAVGELFF
cdr3_nt: TGTGCCAGCACCTCGCCGGCTGTCGGGGAGCTGTTTTTT

d_call: NA
j_call: TRBJ2-7
clone_size: once
v_call: TRBV13
cdr3_aa: CASSDRVGDNEQYF
cdr3_nt: TGTGCCAGCAGCGACCGAGTGGGGGATAACGAGCAGTACTTC

d_call: NA
j_call: TRBJ2-1
clone_size: NA
v_call: TRBV6-1
cdr3_aa: CASSTSGSGTNEQFF
cdr3_nt: TGTGCCAGCAGCACTAGTGGCTCGGGGACCAATGAGCAGTTCTTC

d_call: NA
j_call: TRBJ2-2
clone_size: NA
v_call: TRBV6-6
cdr3_aa: CASRGTSNTGELFF
cdr3_nt: TGTGCCAGCAGGGGGACTTCGAACACCGGGGAGCTGTTTTTT

d_call: TRBD1
j_call: TRBJ2-2
clone_size: NA
v_call: TRBV5-1
cdr3_aa: CASSSSTGVNTGELFF
cdr3_nt: TGCGCCAGCAGCTCCTCGACAGGGGTTAACACCGGGGAGCTGTTTTTT

d_call: NA
j_call: TRBJ2-5
clone_size: NA
v_call: TRBV29-1
cdr3_aa: CSVEDRGTGAQYF
cdr3_nt: TGCAGCGTTGAAGATCGGGGAACTGGGGCCCAGTACTTC

d_call: TRBD1
j_call: TRBJ1-1
clone_size: NA
v_call: TRBV28
cdr3_aa: CASSSPGTGGFTEAFF
cdr3_nt: TGTGCCAGCAGTTCTCCCGGGACAGGGGGCTTTACTGAAGCTTTCTTT

d_call: TRBD1
j_call: TRBJ1-2
clone_size: NA
v_call: TRBV5-1
cdr3_aa: CASSYIGTGGYGYTF
cdr3_nt: TGCGCCAGCAGCTACATTGGGACAGGAGGCTATGGCTACACCTTC